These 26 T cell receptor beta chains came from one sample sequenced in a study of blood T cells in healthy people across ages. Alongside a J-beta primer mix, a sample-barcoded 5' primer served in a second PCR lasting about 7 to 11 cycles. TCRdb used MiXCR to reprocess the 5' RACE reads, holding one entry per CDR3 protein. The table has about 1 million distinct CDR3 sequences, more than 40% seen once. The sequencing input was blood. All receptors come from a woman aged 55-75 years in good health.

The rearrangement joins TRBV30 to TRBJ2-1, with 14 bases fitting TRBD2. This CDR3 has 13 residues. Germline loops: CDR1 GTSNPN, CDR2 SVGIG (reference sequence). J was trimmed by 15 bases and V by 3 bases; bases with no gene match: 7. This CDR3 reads CAWSGTSGSRLFF. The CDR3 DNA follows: TGTGCCTGGAGCGGGACTAGCGGGAGTAGATTGTTCTTC.

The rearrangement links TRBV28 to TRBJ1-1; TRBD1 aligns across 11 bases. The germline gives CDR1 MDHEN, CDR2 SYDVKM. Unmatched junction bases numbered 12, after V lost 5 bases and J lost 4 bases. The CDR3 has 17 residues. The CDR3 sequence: CASSRTGGATRGTEAFF. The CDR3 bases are TGTGCCAGCAGTAGGACAGGGGGCGCAACTAGGGGCACTGAAGCTTTCTTT.

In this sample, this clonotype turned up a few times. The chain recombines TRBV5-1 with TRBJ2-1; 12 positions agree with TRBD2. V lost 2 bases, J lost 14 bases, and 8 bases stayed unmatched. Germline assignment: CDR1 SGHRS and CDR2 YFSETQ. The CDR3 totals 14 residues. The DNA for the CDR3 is TGCGCCAGCAGCTTAGCTTCATCTAGCGGGAGGGAGTTCTTC. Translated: CASSLASSSGREFF.

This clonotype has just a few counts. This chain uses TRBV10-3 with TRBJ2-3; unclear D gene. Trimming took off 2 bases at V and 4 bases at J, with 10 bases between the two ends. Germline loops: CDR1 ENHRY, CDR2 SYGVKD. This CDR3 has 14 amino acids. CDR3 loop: CAISEASPPDTQYF. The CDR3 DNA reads TGTGCCATCAGTGAGGCCTCACCGCCAGATACGCAGTATTTT.

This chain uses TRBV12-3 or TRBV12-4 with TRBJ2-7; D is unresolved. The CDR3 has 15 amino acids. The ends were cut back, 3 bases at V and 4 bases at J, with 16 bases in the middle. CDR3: CASSFWGLLRYEQYF. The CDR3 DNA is TGTGCCAGCAGTTTTTGGGGATTGCTCCGGTACGAGCAGTACTTC.

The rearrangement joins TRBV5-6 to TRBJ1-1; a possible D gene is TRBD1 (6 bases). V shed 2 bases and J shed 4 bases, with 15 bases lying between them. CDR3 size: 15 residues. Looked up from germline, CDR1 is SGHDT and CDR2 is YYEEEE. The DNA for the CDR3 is TGTGCCAGCAGCTTATGGGGGCTTTGGAGCACTGAAGCTTTCTTT. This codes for CASSLWGLWSTEAFF. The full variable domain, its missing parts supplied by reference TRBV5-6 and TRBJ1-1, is DAGVTQSPTHLIKTRGQQVTLRCSPKSGHDTVSWYQQALGQGPQFIFQYYEEEERQRGNFPDRFSGHQFPNYSSELNVNALLLGDSALYLCASSLWGLWSTEAFFGQGTRLTVV.

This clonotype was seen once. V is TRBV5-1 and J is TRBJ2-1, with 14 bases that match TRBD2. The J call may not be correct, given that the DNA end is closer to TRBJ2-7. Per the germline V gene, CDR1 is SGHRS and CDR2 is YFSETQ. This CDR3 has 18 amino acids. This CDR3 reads CASSSKGLAGVPYNEQYF. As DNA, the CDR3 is TGCGCCAGCAGCTCGAAGGGACTAGCGGGAGTCCCCTACAATGAGCAGTACTTC.

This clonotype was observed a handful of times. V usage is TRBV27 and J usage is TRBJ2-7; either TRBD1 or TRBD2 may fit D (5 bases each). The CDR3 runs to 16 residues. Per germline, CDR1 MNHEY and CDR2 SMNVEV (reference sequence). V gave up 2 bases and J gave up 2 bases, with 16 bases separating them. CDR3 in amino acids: CASSLTGDVYTYEQYF. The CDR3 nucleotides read TGTGCCAGCAGTTTAACCGGGGACGTCTACACCTACGAGCAGTACTTC.

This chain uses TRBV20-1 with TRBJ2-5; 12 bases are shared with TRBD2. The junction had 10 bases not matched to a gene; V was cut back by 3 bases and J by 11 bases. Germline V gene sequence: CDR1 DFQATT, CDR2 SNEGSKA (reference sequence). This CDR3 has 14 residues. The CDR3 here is CSASVPSGRGEQYF. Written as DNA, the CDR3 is TGCAGTGCTAGTGTTCCTAGCGGGAGGGGGGAGCAGTACTTC.

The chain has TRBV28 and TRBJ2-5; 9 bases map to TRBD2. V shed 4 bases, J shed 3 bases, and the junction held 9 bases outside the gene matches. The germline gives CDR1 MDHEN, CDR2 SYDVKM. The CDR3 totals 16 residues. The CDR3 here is CASSYPTSGMKETQYF. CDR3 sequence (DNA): TGTGCCAGCAGTTATCCGACTAGCGGTATGAAAGAGACCCAGTACTTC. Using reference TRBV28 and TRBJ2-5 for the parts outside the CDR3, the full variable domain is DVKVTQSSRYLVKRTGEKVFLECVQDMDHENMFWYRQDPGLGLRLIYFSYDVKMKEKGDIPEGYSVSREKKERFSLILESASTNQTSMYLCASSYPTSGMKETQYFGPGTRLLVL.

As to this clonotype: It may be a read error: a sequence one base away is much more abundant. DNA for the CDR3: TGTGCCAGCAGCAGCGAAGCAGGGCTCAATGAGCAGTTCTTC. It codes for CASSSEAGLNEQFF. The rearrangement joins TRBV7-9 to TRBJ2-1; perhaps TRBD1 as D (5 bases). Looked up from germline, CDR1 is SEHNR and CDR2 is FQNEAQ (reference sequence). Trimming took off 5 bases at V and 6 bases at J, with 14 bases between the two ends. The CDR3 is 14 residues long.

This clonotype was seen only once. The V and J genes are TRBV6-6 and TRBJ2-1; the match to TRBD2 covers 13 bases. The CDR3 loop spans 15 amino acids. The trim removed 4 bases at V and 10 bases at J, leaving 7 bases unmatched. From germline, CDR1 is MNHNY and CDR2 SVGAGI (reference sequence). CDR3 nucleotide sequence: TGTGCCAGCAGTTCCGGGACTAGCGGGATTAAAGAGCAGTTCTTC. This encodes CASSSGTSGIKEQFF.

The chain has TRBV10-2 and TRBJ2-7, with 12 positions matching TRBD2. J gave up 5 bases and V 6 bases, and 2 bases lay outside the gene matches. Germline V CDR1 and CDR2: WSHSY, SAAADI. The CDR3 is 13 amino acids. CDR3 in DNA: TGCGCCAGCAGGACTAGCGGGAGCCACGAGCAGTACTTC. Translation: CASRTSGSHEQYF.

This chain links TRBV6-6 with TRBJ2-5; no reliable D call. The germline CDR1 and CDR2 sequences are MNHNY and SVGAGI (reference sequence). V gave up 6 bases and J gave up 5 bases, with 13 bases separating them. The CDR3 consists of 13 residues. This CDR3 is CASRVVHTETQYF. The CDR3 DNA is TGTGCCAGCAGGGTGGTTCACACGGAGACCCAGTACTTC.

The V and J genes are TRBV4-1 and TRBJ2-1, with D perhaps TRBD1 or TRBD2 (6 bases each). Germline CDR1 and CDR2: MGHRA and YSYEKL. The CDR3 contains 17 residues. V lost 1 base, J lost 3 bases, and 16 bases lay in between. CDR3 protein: CASSQVDMGGVYNEQFF. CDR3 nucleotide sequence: TGCGCCAGCAGCCAAGTTGACATGGGGGGCGTCTACAATGAGCAGTTCTTC.

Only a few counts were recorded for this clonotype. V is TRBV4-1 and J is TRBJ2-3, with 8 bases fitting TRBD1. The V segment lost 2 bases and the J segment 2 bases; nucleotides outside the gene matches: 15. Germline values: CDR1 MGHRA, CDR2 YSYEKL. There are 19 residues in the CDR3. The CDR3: CASSQYVRRQGTVTDTQYF. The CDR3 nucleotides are TGCGCCAGCAGCCAATACGTCCGACGACAGGGGACGGTCACAGATACGCAGTATTTT.

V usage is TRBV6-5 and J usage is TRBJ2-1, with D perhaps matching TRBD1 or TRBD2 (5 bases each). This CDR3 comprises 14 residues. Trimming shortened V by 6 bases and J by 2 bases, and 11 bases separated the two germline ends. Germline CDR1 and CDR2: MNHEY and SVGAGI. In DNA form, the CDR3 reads TGTGCCAGCAGACTCGGGGCCGCCTACAATGAGCAGTTCTTC. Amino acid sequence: CASRLGAAYNEQFF.

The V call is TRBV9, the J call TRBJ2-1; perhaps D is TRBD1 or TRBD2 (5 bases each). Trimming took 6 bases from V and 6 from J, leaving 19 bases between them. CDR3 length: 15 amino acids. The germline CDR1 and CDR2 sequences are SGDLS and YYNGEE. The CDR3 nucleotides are TGTGCCAGCAAACGGGACGCGACGGTGGGCAATGAGCAGTTCTTC. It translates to CASKRDATVGNEQFF.

The CDR3 DNA reads as TGTGCCAGCAGCGTAGAGTGGAGGGGAGAGACCCAGTACTTC. Encoded protein: CASSVEWRGETQYF. This sequence joins TRBV9 and TRBJ2-5; D is perhaps TRBD2 (6 bases). Trimming shortened V by 0 bases and J by 4 bases, and 10 bases separated the two germline ends. The germline CDR1 and CDR2 sequences are SGDLS and YYNGEE. The CDR3 loop spans 14 amino acids.

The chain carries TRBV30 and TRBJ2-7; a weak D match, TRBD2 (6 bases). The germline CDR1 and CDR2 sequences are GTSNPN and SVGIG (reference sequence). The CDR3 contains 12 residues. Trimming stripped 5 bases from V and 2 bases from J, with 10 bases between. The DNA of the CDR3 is TGTGCCTGGGGAGGGGCAACCTACGAGCAGTACTTC. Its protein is CAWGGATYEQYF.

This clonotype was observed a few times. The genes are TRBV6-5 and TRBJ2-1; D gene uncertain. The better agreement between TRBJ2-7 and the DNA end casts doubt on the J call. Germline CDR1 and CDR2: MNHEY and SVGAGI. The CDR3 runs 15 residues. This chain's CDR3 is CASSYGRSSYNEQYF. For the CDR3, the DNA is TGTGCCAGCAGTTACGGCCGGAGCTCCTACAATGAGCAGTACTTC.

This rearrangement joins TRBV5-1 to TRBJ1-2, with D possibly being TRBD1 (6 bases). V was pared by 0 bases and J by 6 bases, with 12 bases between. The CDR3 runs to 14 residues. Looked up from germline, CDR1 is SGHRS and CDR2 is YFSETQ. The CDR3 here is CASSLDYSGDGYTF. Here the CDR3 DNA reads TGCGCCAGCAGCTTGGATTACTCAGGGGATGGCTACACCTTC. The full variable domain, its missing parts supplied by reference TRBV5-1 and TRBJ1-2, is KAGVTQTPRYLIKTRGQQVTLSCSPISGHRSVSWYQQTPGQGLQFLFEYFSETQRNKGNFPGRFSGRQFSNSRSEMNVSTLELGDSALYLCASSLDYSGDGYTFGSGTRLTVV.

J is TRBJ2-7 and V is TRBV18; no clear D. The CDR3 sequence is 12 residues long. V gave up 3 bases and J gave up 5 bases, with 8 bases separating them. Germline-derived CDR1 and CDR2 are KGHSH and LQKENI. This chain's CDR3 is CASSPTNDEQYF. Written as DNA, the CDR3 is TGTGCCAGCTCACCGACGAACGACGAGCAGTACTTC.

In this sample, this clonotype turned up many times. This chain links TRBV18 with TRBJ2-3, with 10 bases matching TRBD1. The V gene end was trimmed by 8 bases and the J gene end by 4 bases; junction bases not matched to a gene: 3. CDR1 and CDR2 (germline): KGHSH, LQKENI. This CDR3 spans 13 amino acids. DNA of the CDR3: TGTGCCAGCCAGACAGGGGGCGCAGATACGCAGTATTTT. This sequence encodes CASQTGGADTQYF.

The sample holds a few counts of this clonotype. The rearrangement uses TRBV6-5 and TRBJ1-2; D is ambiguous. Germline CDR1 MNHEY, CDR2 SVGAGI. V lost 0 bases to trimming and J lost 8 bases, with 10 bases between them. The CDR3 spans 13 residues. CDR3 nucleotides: TGTGCCAGCAGTTACTCAGGGCGTGAGGGCTACACCTTC. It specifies CASSYSGREGYTF.

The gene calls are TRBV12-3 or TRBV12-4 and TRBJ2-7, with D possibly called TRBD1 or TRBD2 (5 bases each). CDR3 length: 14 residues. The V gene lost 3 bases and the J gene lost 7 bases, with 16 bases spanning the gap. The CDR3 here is CASSLGRNINEQYF. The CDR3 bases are TGTGCCAGCAGTTTGGGACGGAATATAAATGAGCAGTACTTC.